This passage covers 10 T cell receptor beta chains from one sample sequenced in a study of T cell responses to AZD1222 COVID-19 vaccine. Using immunoSEQ multiplex PCR, the repertoire was profiled, and TCRdb retains in-frame clones only, with some absent. The table lists about 130,000 clones, approximately 88% of them singletons. The sequenced sample was peripheral blood, obtained on day 0 of AZD1222 vaccination. These receptors all stem from an adult in good health.

The chain is built from TRBV30 and TRBJ1-3; 7 bases match TRBD1. The length of the CDR3 is 16 residues. Germline lookup yields CDR1 GTSNPN and CDR2 SVGIG (reference sequence). V dropped 2 bases and J dropped 0; count of bases not matched to a gene: 7. Here the CDR3 DNA reads TGTGCCTGGAGTTACCATTGGACAGGCTCTGGAAACACCATATATTTT. Translation gives CAWSYHWTGSGNTIYF.

This chain uses TRBV5-1 with TRBJ2-3, with a weak D call TRBD2 (6 bases). Germline assignment: CDR1 SGHRS and CDR2 YFSETQ. The CDR3 covers 14 residues. The V end lost 4 bases, the J end lost 1 base, and 10 bases lay between the germline ends. The CDR3 sequence is CASSAASGTDTQYF. The CDR3, as DNA: TGCGCCAGCAGCGCCGCTAGCGGCACAGATACGCAGTATTTT.

The chain uses TRBV3-1 (or the pseudogene TRBV3-2) and TRBJ1-6; the D gene is possibly TRBD1 (5 bases). Germline assignment: CDR1 LGHDT and CDR2 YNNKEL (reference sequence). This CDR3 has 14 residues. The V end lost 3 bases, the J end lost 7 bases, and 10 bases lay between the germline ends. This CDR3 reads CASSHQGENSPLHF. CDR3 in DNA: TGTGCCAGCAGCCACCAGGGAGAAAATTCACCCCTCCACTTT.

Points on this clone: One end of the junction is discordant with germline, which a read error may explain. This rearrangement joins TRBV13 to TRBJ2-2, with 8 bases that match TRBD1. The CDR3 is made up of 15 amino acids. The germline V gene encodes CDR1 PRHDT and CDR2 FYEKMQ (reference sequence). CDR3 sequence (DNA): TGTGCCAGCAGCCTAGGACAGGGTATCGCCGGGGAGCTGTTTTTT. Translation gives CASSLGQGIAGELFF.

This chain joins TRBV2 and TRBJ1-1; D remains ambiguous. Deletions cut 4 bases from V and 1 base from J, with 13 bases between. The CDR3 extends over 15 amino acids. Germline assignment: CDR1 SNHLY and CDR2 FYNNEI. For the CDR3, the DNA is TGTGCCAGCAGTGCCCGCCCGGACCCGAACACTGAAGCTTTCTTT. Translating gives CASSARPDPNTEAFF.

Only one count was recorded for this clone. This chain links TRBV6-5 with TRBJ2-3; 7 bases are shared with TRBD1. The CDR3 has 14 amino acids. The germline gives CDR1 MNHEY, CDR2 SVGAGI. The V gene end was trimmed by 6 bases and the J gene end by 2 bases; junction bases not matched to a gene: 5. CDR3 sequence (DNA): TGTGCCAGCAGGGCAGGGGGTCCCACAGATACGCAGTATTTT. Translation: CASRAGGPTDTQYF.

This clone turned up a few times. The rearrangement links TRBV10-1 to TRBJ1-1; D remains unclear. Germline CDR1 WNHNN, CDR2 SYGVQD (reference sequence). There are 14 residues in the CDR3. Trimming cost V 4 bases and J 5 bases, with 14 bases left between them. This chain's CDR3 is CASSATSSGTEAFF. In nucleotides, the CDR3 is TGCGCCAGCAGTGCAACCTCCTCCGGGACTGAAGCTTTCTTT.

This chain uses TRBV5-1 with TRBJ2-7; 7 nucleotides agree with TRBD2. The V and J ends lost 0 bases and 1 base, in that order; junction bases with no gene match: 7. Germline values: CDR1 SGHRS, CDR2 YFSETQ. The length of the CDR3 is 16 residues. CDR3 sequence reads: CASSLAGGIQSYEQYF. CDR3 DNA sequence: TGCGCCAGCAGCTTGGCCGGGGGGATTCAATCCTACGAGCAGTACTTC.

The chain joins TRBV3-1 (or the pseudogene TRBV3-2) to TRBJ1-5, with 9 bases lining up with TRBD1. From germline, CDR1 is LGHDT and CDR2 YNNKEL (reference sequence). The CDR3 extends over 14 amino acids. V dropped 4 bases and J dropped 5; count of bases not matched to a gene: 3. The CDR3 nucleotides read TGTGCCAGCAGCCTTACAGGGGGCCATCAGCCCCAGCATTTT. Translation gives CASSLTGGHQPQHF.

This clone came up once. The chain links TRBV25-1 to TRBJ1-4, with 7 nucleotides matching TRBD1. This CDR3 comprises 13 residues. V trimming: 7 bases; J trimming: 7 bases; junction bases outside the gene matches: 6. Per the germline V gene, CDR1 is MGHDK and CDR2 is SYGVNS. The CDR3 spells CASTLAGGEKLFF. CDR3 bases: TGTGCCAGCACTCTTGCAGGGGGTGAAAAACTGTTTTTT.